This T cell receptor beta chain was obtained from a study of cytomegalovirus exposure and HLA in healthy donors. Study overall: Previous work identified roughly 120 million unique TCR beta sequences from 150 million to 200 million T cells.

V was cut by 4 bases and J by 1 base, with 8 bases left in between. This CDR3 is 14 amino acids long. CDR1 is SGHTA, CDR2 FQGNSA, per germline. Study-wide results and limits: HLA alleles showed associations with roughly 17,000 TCR beta sequences in a later analysis, at a 0.05 false discovery rate. Sequencing likely generated an artifact that appeared as a cluster of highly shared sequence variants. Some V segments, including TRBV6-2 and TRBV6-3, were excluded as indistinguishable.

Concerning this clone: Its antigen remains unidentified.

Use of 60 Vbeta and 13 Jbeta primers characterized the PCR. Only in-frame clones appear in the TCRdb table, and some are missing; sequencing was by immunoSEQ multiplex PCR. The sample features some 200,000 clones, with roughly 0.83% in its top ten. Sequenced input: PBMCs. The chain couples TRBV7-2 to TRBJ2-1, with TRBD2 as a possible D gene (5 bases). The receptor's source is a woman aged 18-29 years in good health and CMV-seropositive. CDR3: CASSSPGSYNEQFF. The DNA of the CDR3 is TGTGCCAGCAGCTCCCCGGGGTCCTACAATGAGCAGTTCTTC.